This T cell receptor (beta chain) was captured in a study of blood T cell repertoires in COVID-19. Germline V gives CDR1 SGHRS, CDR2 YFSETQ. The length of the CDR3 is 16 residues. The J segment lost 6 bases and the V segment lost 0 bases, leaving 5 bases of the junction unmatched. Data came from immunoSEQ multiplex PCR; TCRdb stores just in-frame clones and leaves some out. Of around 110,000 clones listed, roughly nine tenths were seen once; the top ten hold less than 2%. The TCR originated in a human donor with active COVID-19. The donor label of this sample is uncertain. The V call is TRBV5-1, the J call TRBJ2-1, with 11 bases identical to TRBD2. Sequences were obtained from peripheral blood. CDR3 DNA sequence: TGCGCCAGCAGCTTGGTTCCTAGCGGGGGGCCCAATGAGCAGTTCTTC. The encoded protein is CASSLVPSGGPNEQFF.